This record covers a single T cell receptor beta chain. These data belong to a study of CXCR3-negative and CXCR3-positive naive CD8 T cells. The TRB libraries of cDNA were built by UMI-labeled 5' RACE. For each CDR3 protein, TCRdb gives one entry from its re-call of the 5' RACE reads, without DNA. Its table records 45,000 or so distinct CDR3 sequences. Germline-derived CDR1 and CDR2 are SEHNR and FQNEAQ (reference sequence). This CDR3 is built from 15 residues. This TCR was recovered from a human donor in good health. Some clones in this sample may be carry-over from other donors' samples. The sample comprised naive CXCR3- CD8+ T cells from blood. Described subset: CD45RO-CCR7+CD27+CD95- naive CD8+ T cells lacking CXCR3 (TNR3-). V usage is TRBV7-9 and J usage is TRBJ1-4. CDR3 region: CASSSLDVTNEKLFF.